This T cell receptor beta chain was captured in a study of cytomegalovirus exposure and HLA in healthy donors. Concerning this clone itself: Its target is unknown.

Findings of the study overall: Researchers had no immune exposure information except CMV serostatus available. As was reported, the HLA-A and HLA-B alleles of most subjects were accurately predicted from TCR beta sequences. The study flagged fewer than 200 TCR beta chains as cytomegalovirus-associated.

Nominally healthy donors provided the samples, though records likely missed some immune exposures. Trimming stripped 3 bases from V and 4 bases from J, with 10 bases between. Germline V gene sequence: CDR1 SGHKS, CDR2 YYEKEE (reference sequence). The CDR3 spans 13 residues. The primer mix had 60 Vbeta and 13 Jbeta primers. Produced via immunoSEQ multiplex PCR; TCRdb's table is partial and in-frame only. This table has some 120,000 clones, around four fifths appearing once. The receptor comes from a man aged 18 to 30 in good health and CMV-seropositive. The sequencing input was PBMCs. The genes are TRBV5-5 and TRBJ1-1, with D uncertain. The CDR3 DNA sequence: TGTGCCAGCAGCTCCCCCCAGATCACTGAAGCTTTCTTT. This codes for CASSSPQITEAFF.